One and the same sample provided the 14 T cell receptor beta chains below, sequenced in a study of beta chain features in type 1 diabetes. The antigens these receptors bind are not known. Reverse transcribing all isolated RNA meant expressed TCRB transcripts were sequenced. Here immunoSEQ multiplex PCR was the method, and the copy in TCRdb shows in-frame clones only, minus some. The table lists 95,000 to 150,000 clones, roughly 15% of them singletons. Study-wide results and limits: Across all four CD4+ subsets, people with type 1 diabetes showed modestly shorter TCRB CDR3s.

The sample comprised central memory CD4+ T cells from blood. These receptors all come from a man under 40 with type 1 diabetes.

Only a few counts were recorded for this clone. The chain couples TRBV29-1 to TRBJ2-6; D call uncertain. V was clipped by 4 bases and J by 2 bases, with 9 bases between them. This CDR3 has 14 amino acids. CDR1 and CDR2 (germline): SQVTM, ANQGSEA. CDR3 sequence reads: CSVAVEAGANVLTF. In nucleotides, the CDR3 is TGCAGCGTTGCTGTAGAAGCTGGGGCCAACGTCCTGACTTTC. The full variable domain, in which reference TRBV29-1 and TRBJ2-6 provide the parts outside the CDR3, is SAVISQKPSRDICQRGTSLTIQCQVDSQVTMMFWYRQQPGQSLTLIATANQGSEATYESGFVIDKFPISRPNLTFSTLTVSNMSPEDSSIYLCSVAVEAGANVLTFGAGSRLTVL.

This sequence joins TRBV18 and TRBJ2-3, with 7 bases that match TRBD1. With V trimmed by 3 bases and J by 1 base, 4 bases remained unmatched. CDR1 KGHSH and CDR2 LQKENI come from the germline V gene. This CDR3 spans 15 amino acids. Written as DNA, the CDR3 is TGTGCCAGCTCACCGCCTCAGGGGGGCACAGATACGCAGTATTTT. This codes for CASSPPQGGTDTQYF.

This clone occurred a few times. The chain couples TRBV18 to TRBJ1-3; no clear D gene. Germline CDR1 KGHSH, CDR2 LQKENI. The CDR3 has 14 residues. The V gene lost 0 bases and the J gene lost 8 bases, with 11 bases spanning the gap. The chain's CDR3 is CASSPPAGSDTIYF. The CDR3, as DNA: TGTGCCAGCTCACCACCTGCGGGGTCAGACACCATATATTTT.

This clone was recorded a few times. CDR3: CSVERPGTLAEQYF. CDR3 sequence (DNA): TGCAGCGTTGAAAGGCCAGGAACCCTCGCCGAGCAGTACTTC. This rearrangement joins TRBV29-1 to TRBJ2-7; D gene uncertain. The V gene lost 2 bases and the J gene lost 6 bases, with 17 bases spanning the gap. CDR1 SQVTM and CDR2 ANQGSEA come from the germline V gene. The CDR3 is 14 residues long.

This rearrangement joins TRBV29-1 to TRBJ2-1; 10 nucleotides match TRBD2. The length of the CDR3 is 16 residues. V lost 7 bases, J lost 3 bases, and 12 bases stayed unmatched. The V gene's germline CDR1 is SQVTM and CDR2 ANQGSEA. The CDR3 DNA reads as TGCAGCGCTTCACCCCTTCTAGCGGGGGACTACAATGAGCAGTTCTTC. Translated: CSASPLLAGDYNEQFF.

V is TRBV29-1 and J is TRBJ2-7, with 8 nucleotides matching TRBD1. Germline V gene lookup returns CDR1 SQVTM and CDR2 ANQGSEA. The trim removed 8 bases at V and 4 bases at J, leaving 10 bases unmatched. This CDR3 has 13 residues. Here the CDR3 reads CSTSQGQGYEQYF. In DNA form, the CDR3 reads TGCAGCACCTCCCAAGGACAGGGTTACGAGCAGTACTTC.

The V and J genes are TRBV25-1 and TRBJ2-7; D is uncertain. The V end lost 0 bases, the J end lost 0 bases, and 6 bases lay between the germline ends. The length of the CDR3 is 14 residues. Germline V gene sequence: CDR1 MGHDK, CDR2 SYGVNS. This chain's CDR3 is CASSEYDSSYEQYF. CDR3 bases: TGTGCCAGCAGTGAATATGATAGCTCCTACGAGCAGTACTTC.

The chain joins TRBV11-1 to TRBJ1-2, with TRBD1 as a possible D gene (6 bases). With 5 bases removed from V and 5 bases from J, the gap between germline ends came to 12 bases. Germline assignment: CDR1 SGHAT and CDR2 FQDESV (reference sequence). This CDR3 comprises 13 residues. CDR3 bases: TGTGCCAGCAGCCTTACACAGGGATATGGCTACACCTTC. Translated: CASSLTQGYGYTF.

Sample share makes this clone medium-sized. The CDR3 loop is CASSTRGQSTEAFF. CDR3 in DNA: TGTGCCAGCAGCACAAGGGGACAGAGCACTGAAGCTTTCTTT. This chain connects TRBV7-2 to TRBJ1-1; 7 bases agree with TRBD1. There are 14 residues in the CDR3. Germline CDR1 and CDR2: SGHTA and FQGNSA. V dropped 5 bases and J dropped 4; count of bases not matched to a gene: 7.

This clone has ten or more counts. The rearrangement links TRBV4-2 to TRBJ2-1; no firm D call. Germline V gives CDR1 LGHNA, CDR2 YNFKEQ. The CDR3 has 15 amino acids. V was cut by 1 base and J by 3 bases, with 10 bases left in between. The CDR3 here is CASSQGSGDYNEQFF. CDR3 DNA sequence: TGTGCCAGCAGCCAAGGCTCAGGAGACTACAATGAGCAGTTCTTC.

The table lists this clone with a few counts. The CDR3 sequence: CASSQEGRYTF. The DNA of the CDR3 is TGTGCCAGCAGCCAAGAGGGGAGATACACCTTC. V gene TRBV14 combines with J gene TRBJ1-2; D not resolved. The germline CDR1 and CDR2 sequences are SGHDN and FVKESK. The CDR3 spans 11 residues. V was pared by 0 bases and J by 11 bases, with 7 bases between.

This clone was detected only a few times. The DNA of the CDR3 is TGTGCCAGCAGCCCCCGGGGGACCACAGATACGCAGTATTTT. Its translation is CASSPRGTTDTQYF. J is TRBJ2-3 and V is TRBV13; tentative D call: TRBD2 (6 bases). CDR1 is PRHDT and CDR2 is FYEKMQ in the germline V gene (reference sequence). Trimming cost V 5 bases and J 2 bases, with 11 bases left between them. The CDR3 has 14 residues.

The chain couples TRBV6-6 to TRBJ1-4, with a possible D match to TRBD1 (6 bases). Trimming took off 6 bases at V and 4 bases at J, with 18 bases between the two ends. Germline CDR1 and CDR2: MNHNY and SVGAGI (reference sequence). This CDR3 comprises 16 residues. CDR3 residues: CASRFSLGAVNEKLFF. CDR3 sequence (DNA): TGTGCCAGCAGATTTTCGTTGGGGGCAGTTAATGAAAAACTGTTTTTT.

In its sample, this clone was seen a few times. The rearrangement links TRBV5-6 to TRBJ1-4; D unresolved. The ends were cut back, 2 bases at V and 4 bases at J, with 0 bases in the middle. CDR3 length equals 11 residues. Germline V gene lookup returns CDR1 SGHDT and CDR2 YYEEEE. The CDR3 DNA reads TGTGCCAGCAGCTTTAATGAAAAACTGTTTTTT. The encoded protein is CASSFNEKLFF.